This T cell receptor beta chain is from a study of identical twins listed by TCRdb under 2016. Background for the entire study: To test whether fetal clonotypes persist, the study used deep sequencing on TCR alpha and beta repertoires from monozygotic twins, unrelated adults of various ages, and cord blood. Replicate twin experiments were performed at different times using different library preparation protocols to rule out contamination.

This clonotype was counted at least ten times. There is no known antigen for this receptor. No qualities accompany the bases; no much larger clone lies one base away. Every donor in the study was a healthy Caucasian. The twin cohort comprised three pairs of female monozygotic twins, all aged roughly 18 to 30 years. Miltenyi CD45RO+ enrichment and human naive T-cell isolation kits were used to isolate memory (CD45RO+) and naive T cells from PBMC. Library preparation was by 5' RACE. The sequencer listed for this sample is Illumina HiSeq 2000. A universal primer binding site was added through template switching, and the final cDNA carried a unique molecular identifier so that TCR cDNA molecules could be counted accurately. Specific primers in the conserved constant-segment region were used to synthesize first-strand cDNA for TCR alpha and beta chains. To control for contamination, every cDNA library carried two barcodes: a SMART-Mk sample barcode plus Illumina barcodes. TruSeq adapter sequences, together with Illumina sample barcodes, were added in two successive PCR steps. The TCR alpha and beta cDNA libraries were sequenced on the Illumina HiSeq platform using custom primers. In the paper's pipeline: MiGEC processed the raw reads to extract unique molecular identifiers, while MiXCR was used to determine the CDR3 positions. For each individual, recombination models were inferred using an EM algorithm with the repgenHMM and IGoR tools. Shared clonotype analysis was performed with the tcR package in R, normalizing sharing by the product of cloneset sizes. To study raw recombination free of thymic and clonal selection effects, out-of-frame nonproductive sequences were analyzed. TCRdb reran the public reads through fastp at Q25 and MiXCR, keeping productive beta chains. Rows matching on CDR3 protein sequence are summarized as one entry with the most common DNA and genes. TCRdb's processing, not the study's, gives the V and J calls here. Within this sample are hundreds of thousands of distinct CDR3 sequences, with 7% of them counted one time only. 3.5% to 4% of the sample lies in the top ten.

Broad study findings and their caveats: Zero-insertion analyses could be partly confounded by invariant T cells such as MAIT and iNKT, although diverse VJ usage argued against such confounding for most clonotypes. Because the same donors could not be followed over many years, conclusions were based on cross-sectional statistical analysis. Fewer insertions were carried by abundant cord blood beta clonotypes, a similar but weaker trend appeared in young adult naive repertoires, and no such trend appeared in memory repertoires. In monozygotic twins, recombination models systematically underestimated out-of-frame TCR alpha sharing, but the models matched the sharing seen between unrelated individuals. A weaker excess of twin sharing was found in beta out-of-frame sequences because the signal-to-noise ratio was lowered by fewer shared sequences. Out-of-frame TCR alpha sequences shared between twins showed an excess of low generation-probability sequences compared with coincidental sharing between unrelated individuals.

Another study also made use of these data, one on yellow fever vaccine responses in identical twins. The second study also describes: The T cell response to vaccination in identical twins was reported by the authors to appear partly convergent and partly personalized. Focusing on identical twins, the study followed the T cell clones that responded to the vaccine, and did so with precision.

The specimen sequenced was memory (CD45RO+) T cells sorted from blood. The cell subset or site label for this specimen denotes: CD45RO+ enriched T cells. The origin of this receptor is a young woman in good health.

The CDR3 in this case is CSAGGTSHLGEQFF. The DNA reads TGCAGTGCTGGCGGGACTAGCCATTTGGGTGAGCAGTTCTTC. The rearrangement joined TRBV20-1 to TRBJ2-1, and 9 junctional nucleotides match TRBD2. The V end gives up 5 bases and the J end 9 bases, leaving 11 bases in the junction not matched to a gene. The CDR3 has 14 amino acids, counting the end cysteine and phenylalanine. The kept DNA is CDR3 alone, 42 bases in frame from the first base. Reading the germline V gene (reference sequence) gives CDR1 DFQATT and CDR2 SNEGSKA.